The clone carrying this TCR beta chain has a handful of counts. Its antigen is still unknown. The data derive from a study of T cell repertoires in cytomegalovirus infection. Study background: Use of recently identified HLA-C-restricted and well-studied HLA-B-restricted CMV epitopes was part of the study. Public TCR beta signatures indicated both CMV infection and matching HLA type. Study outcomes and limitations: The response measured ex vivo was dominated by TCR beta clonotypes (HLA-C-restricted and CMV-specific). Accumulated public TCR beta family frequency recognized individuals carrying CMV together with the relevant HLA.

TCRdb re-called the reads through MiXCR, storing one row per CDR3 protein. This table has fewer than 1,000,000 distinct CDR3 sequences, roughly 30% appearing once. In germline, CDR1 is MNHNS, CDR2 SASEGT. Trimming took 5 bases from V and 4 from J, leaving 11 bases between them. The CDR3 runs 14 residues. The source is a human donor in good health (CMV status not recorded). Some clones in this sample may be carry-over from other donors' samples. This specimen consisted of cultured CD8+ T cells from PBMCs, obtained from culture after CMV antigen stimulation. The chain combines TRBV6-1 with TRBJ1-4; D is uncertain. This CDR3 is CASSPARVNEKLFF. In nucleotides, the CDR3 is TGTGCCAGCAGTCCCGCACGGGTTAATGAAAAACTGTTTTTT.